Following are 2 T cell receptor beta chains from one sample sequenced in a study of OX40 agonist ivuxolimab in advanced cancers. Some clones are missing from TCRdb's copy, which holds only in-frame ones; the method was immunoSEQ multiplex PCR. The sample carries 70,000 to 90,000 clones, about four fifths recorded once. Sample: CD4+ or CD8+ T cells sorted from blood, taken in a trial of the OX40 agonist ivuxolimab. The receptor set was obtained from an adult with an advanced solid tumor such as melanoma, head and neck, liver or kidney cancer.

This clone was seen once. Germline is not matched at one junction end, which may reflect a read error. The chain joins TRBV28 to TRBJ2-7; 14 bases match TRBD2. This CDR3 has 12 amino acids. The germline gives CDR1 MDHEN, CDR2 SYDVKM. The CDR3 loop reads CASSSGLAGVNF. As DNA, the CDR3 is TGTGCCAGCAGCTCGGGACTAGCGGGAGTTAACTTC.

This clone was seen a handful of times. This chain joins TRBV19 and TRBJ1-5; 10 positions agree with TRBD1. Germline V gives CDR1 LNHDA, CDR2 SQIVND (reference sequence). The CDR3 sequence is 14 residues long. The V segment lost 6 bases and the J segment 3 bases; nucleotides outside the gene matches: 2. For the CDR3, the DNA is TGTGCCAGTAGGGGACAGGGGCTCAATCAGCCCCAGCATTTT. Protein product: CASRGQGLNQPQHF.